A single sample gave rise to the 27 T cell receptor beta chains below, sequenced in a study of T-cell reconstitution after alpha-beta-depleted transplantation in children. Unique molecular identifiers were incorporated when the TCRbeta library was constructed. Via MiXCR, TCRdb re-called the PCR reads, giving one row per CDR3 protein. Found here are approximately 500,000 distinct CDR3 sequences, roughly 27% of them singletons; the top ten hold around a third. Source: PBMCs, taken before TCRalphabeta/CD19-depleted stem cell transplant. These receptors were collected from a boy under three years old with Wiskott-Aldrich syndrome, due to receive a stem cell transplant.

The rearrangement joins TRBV24-1 to TRBJ2-7; 9 positions match TRBD1. Trimming removed 5 bases from V and 2 bases from J; junction bases left unmatched: 9. CDR1 is KGHDR and CDR2 is SFDVKD in the germline V gene. This CDR3 is built from 16 residues. CDR3 amino acids: CATSGLGGQGTYEQYF. As DNA, the CDR3 is TGTGCCACCAGTGGTCTTGGGGGACAGGGTACCTACGAGCAGTACTTC.

This clonotype has a handful of counts. This chain connects TRBV4-2 to TRBJ2-1, with 9 bases fitting TRBD2. The CDR3 length is 18 residues. Germline V gives CDR1 LGHNA, CDR2 YNFKEQ. The junction had 10 bases not matched to a gene; V was cut back by 4 bases and J by 0 bases. This chain's CDR3 is CASSRSSGSTSSYNEQFF. CDR3 nucleotides: TGTGCCAGCAGCCGTAGTAGCGGGAGTACAAGCTCCTACAATGAGCAGTTCTTC.

This clonotype occurred a few times. The CDR3: CASSTTSGRLNNEQFF. The CDR3 DNA follows: TGTGCCAGCAGTACGACTAGCGGGAGGTTGAACAATGAGCAGTTCTTC. The chain combines TRBV6-1 with TRBJ2-1, with 13 bases fitting TRBD2. Germline trimming cut 5 bases from V and 5 bases from J; bases unmatched to any gene: 6. The CDR3 runs to 16 residues. Per germline, CDR1 MNHNS and CDR2 SASEGT.

In this sample, this clonotype turned up a few times. The chain combines TRBV6-1 with TRBJ1-2, with unresolved D. The CDR3 is made up of 13 amino acids. The V and J ends lost 2 bases and 7 bases respectively, with 11 bases between them. Per germline, CDR1 MNHNS and CDR2 SASEGT. Here the CDR3 reads CASSENKLGGYTF. In DNA, the CDR3 is TGTGCCAGCAGTGAAAACAAACTTGGTGGCTACACCTTC.

V usage is TRBV5-1 and J usage is TRBJ2-1; 8 positions match TRBD2. Looked up from germline, CDR1 is SGHRS and CDR2 is YFSETQ. This CDR3 has 18 amino acids. Trimming removed 7 bases from V and 0 bases from J; junction bases left unmatched: 15. The CDR3 region is CASGGWAGGPSSYNEQFF. CDR3 DNA sequence: TGCGCCAGCGGGGGCTGGGCGGGAGGACCCAGCTCCTACAATGAGCAGTTCTTC.

In its sample, this clonotype was seen a few times. This chain connects TRBV3-1 to TRBJ2-1; weak D call: TRBD2 (6 bases). Trimming removed 3 bases at V and 10 bases at J, with 10 bases between. This CDR3 is built from 12 residues. The V gene's germline CDR1 is LGHDT and CDR2 YNNKEL (reference sequence). CDR3: CASSHLADEQFF. The DNA for the CDR3 is TGTGCCAGCAGCCACTTAGCGGACGAGCAGTTCTTC.

The gene calls are TRBV20-1 and TRBJ2-5; D remains unclear. Germline values: CDR1 DFQATT, CDR2 SNEGSKA (reference sequence). The CDR3 covers 16 residues. The V end lost 0 bases, the J end lost 3 bases, and 17 bases lay between the germline ends. CDR3 nucleotides: TGCAGTGCTAGAGATATGCGGAGTGGGCCTAAAGAGACCCAGTACTTC. As protein: CSARDMRSGPKETQYF.

The chain links TRBV3-1 to TRBJ2-5; 10 bases are shared with TRBD1. V dropped 6 bases and J dropped 4; count of bases not matched to a gene: 8. The germline CDR1 and CDR2 sequences are LGHDT and YNNKEL (reference sequence). The CDR3 is 15 residues long. The CDR3 here is CASRDRDRGRETQYF. CDR3 nucleotides: TGTGCCAGCAGAGACCGGGACAGGGGTCGAGAGACCCAGTACTTC.

This clonotype has a handful of counts. The rearrangement joins TRBV6-2 or TRBV6-3 to TRBJ1-2; D ambiguous. Trimming took 7 bases from V and 9 from J, leaving 12 bases between them. The CDR3 runs to 11 residues. CDR1 is MNHEY and CDR2 is SVGEGT in the germline V gene. Here the CDR3 reads CASTGRGSYTF. CDR3 in DNA: TGTGCCAGCACCGGGCGGGGAAGCTACACCTTC.

This clonotype was seen only a few times. The chain couples TRBV7-4 to TRBJ2-7, with TRBD2 identical over 7 bases. Losses at the gene ends were 1 base for V and 4 bases for J; bases not matched to a gene: 13. The germline gives CDR1 SGHVT, CDR2 SQSDAQ. The CDR3 covers 17 residues. CDR3 amino acids: CASSLGFLAGAGYEQYF. The CDR3 nucleotides are TGTGCCAGCAGCTTAGGGTTTTTGGCGGGAGCTGGATACGAGCAGTACTTC.

The chain couples TRBV12-3 or TRBV12-4 to TRBJ1-1, with TRBD1 matching 8 bases. V lost 0 bases, J lost 1 base, and 4 bases stayed unmatched. The CDR3 spans 16 residues. For the CDR3, the DNA is TGTGCCAGCAGTTTAGCGAGGGACAGGAGGAACACTGAAGCTTTCTTT. As protein: CASSLARDRRNTEAFF.

This clonotype was observed a handful of times. V is TRBV20-1 and J is TRBJ2-1; no firm D call. In germline, CDR1 is DFQATT, CDR2 SNEGSKA (reference sequence). V was trimmed by 1 base and J by 11 bases, leaving 6 bases between them. This CDR3 region has 10 residues. CDR3 sequence reads: CSARASQQFF. The CDR3 DNA sequence: TGCAGTGCTAGAGCGTCTCAGCAGTTCTTC.

The chain links TRBV15 to TRBJ2-2, with D possibly TRBD2 on 5 matching bases. CDR1 LNHNV and CDR2 YYDKDF come from the germline V gene (reference sequence). This CDR3 region has 17 residues. V was clipped by 0 bases and J by 3 bases, with 14 bases between them. This CDR3 reads CATSRDVGRVYTGELFF. DNA for the CDR3: TGTGCCACCAGCAGAGATGTAGGGCGGGTGTACACCGGGGAGCTGTTTTTT.

The genes are TRBV7-2 and TRBJ1-1; D gene uncertain. This CDR3 is built from 14 residues. Trimming took off 2 bases at V and 1 base at J, with 8 bases between the two ends. In germline, CDR1 is SGHTA, CDR2 FQGNSA. The CDR3 here is CASSLSRKNTEAFF. The DNA of the CDR3 is TGTGCCAGCAGCTTATCCCGAAAGAACACTGAAGCTTTCTTT.

This clonotype was detected only a few times. The chain combines TRBV20-1 with TRBJ1-4; 11 bases align to TRBD1. The CDR3 totals 15 residues. Germline V CDR1 and CDR2: DFQATT, SNEGSKA (reference sequence). V gave up 0 bases and J gave up 8 bases; unmatched junction bases: 5. The CDR3 sequence is CSARDAGTGGEKLFF. The CDR3 DNA follows: TGCAGTGCTAGAGATGCCGGGACAGGGGGGGAAAAACTGTTTTTT.

The CDR3, as DNA: TGTGCCATCAGATCGGACAGGGGGAGTGGAAACACCATATATTTT. Amino acid sequence: CAIRSDRGSGNTIYF. The chain employs TRBV10-3 and TRBJ1-3, with 10 bases matching TRBD1. Germline V CDR1 and CDR2: ENHRY, SYGVKD. With V trimmed by 6 bases and J by 3 bases, 5 bases remained unmatched. This CDR3 contains 15 residues.

This clonotype was seen more than once but under ten times. V and J are TRBV5-1 and TRBJ2-5; D is unresolved. Germline V gene sequence: CDR1 SGHRS, CDR2 YFSETQ. V was pared by 2 bases and J by 5 bases, with 10 bases between. The CDR3 loop spans 13 amino acids. The chain's CDR3 is CASSFSEWETQYF. CDR3 in DNA: TGCGCCAGCAGCTTTAGTGAATGGGAGACCCAGTACTTC.

This clonotype was counted between two and nine times. V usage is TRBV7-9 and J usage is TRBJ2-6; D assignment may be TRBD1 or TRBD2 (5 bases each). The germline CDR1 and CDR2 sequences are SEHNR and FQNEAQ (reference sequence). The CDR3 covers 17 residues. V lost 3 bases and J 2 bases, leaving 14 bases between the germline ends. As DNA, the CDR3 is TGTGCCAGCAGCTTCGAGGGGAATCTGGCTGGGGCCAACGTCCTGACTTTC. Its protein product is CASSFEGNLAGANVLTF.

The chain carries TRBV20-1 and TRBJ1-3; D might be TRBD1 (6 bases). Per the germline V gene, CDR1 is DFQATT and CDR2 is SNEGSKA (reference sequence). Deletions cut 6 bases from V and 0 bases from J, with 21 bases between. CDR3 length: 17 amino acids. The CDR3 DNA sequence: TGCAGTGCCCCGCTTGCCCAGGGGAAAATCTCTGGAAACACCATATATTTT. Amino acid sequence: CSAPLAQGKISGNTIYF.

The V and J genes are TRBV20-1 and TRBJ2-2; D gene ambiguous. V was cut by 6 bases and J by 5 bases, with 22 bases left in between. Germline loops: CDR1 DFQATT, CDR2 SNEGSKA (reference sequence). The CDR3 has 16 amino acids. This chain's CDR3 is CSAYIRGQGPTGELFF. DNA for the CDR3: TGCAGTGCCTATATTAGAGGTCAAGGCCCGACCGGGGAGCTGTTTTTT.

This clonotype has more than one count but fewer than ten. This rearrangement joins TRBV5-6 to TRBJ2-7; 8 bases fit TRBD2. Per the germline V gene, CDR1 is SGHDT and CDR2 is YYEEEE. The CDR3 length is 15 residues. V shed 4 bases, J shed 5 bases, and the junction held 11 bases outside the gene matches. This CDR3 reads CASSRPGLGVDEQYF. CDR3 DNA: TGTGCCAGCAGCCGTCCGGGACTAGGGGTAGACGAGCAGTACTTC.

The chain has TRBV5-1 and TRBJ2-3; possible D gene TRBD2, 6 bases. This CDR3 contains 16 residues. Trimming took off 6 bases at V and 5 bases at J, with 22 bases between the two ends. The germline CDR1 and CDR2 sequences are SGHRS and YFSETQ. The CDR3 sequence: CASTSDGGKRIDTQYF. CDR3 DNA: TGCGCCAGCACCTCGGACGGCGGGAAGCGGATAGATACGCAGTATTTT.

The chain links TRBV15 to TRBJ2-3; the match to TRBD2 covers 11 bases. The V segment lost 0 bases and the J segment 6 bases; nucleotides outside the gene matches: 2. The CDR3 length is 15 residues. Germline V CDR1 and CDR2: LNHNV, YYDKDF (reference sequence). The CDR3: CATSRDTSGSDTQYF. The CDR3 DNA is TGTGCCACCAGCAGAGATACTAGCGGGAGTGATACGCAGTATTTT.

This chain joins TRBV6-1 and TRBJ2-7, with 10 bases identical to TRBD2. The J segment lost 3 bases and the V segment lost 6 bases, leaving 8 bases of the junction unmatched. Germline assignment: CDR1 MNHNS and CDR2 SASEGT. The length of the CDR3 is 15 residues. The CDR3 protein is CASRIKGLAVYEQYF. The CDR3 DNA follows: TGTGCCAGCAGGATAAAAGGACTAGCGGTCTACGAGCAGTACTTC.

This chain uses TRBV5-1 with TRBJ2-3; D is possibly TRBD1 (6 bases). Trimming removed 4 bases at V and 2 bases at J, with 14 bases between. Germline V gene lookup returns CDR1 SGHRS and CDR2 YFSETQ. The CDR3 is 15 amino acids. The CDR3 spells CASSQDRPNTDTQYF. The CDR3 DNA is TGCGCCAGCAGCCAAGACAGGCCTAACACAGATACGCAGTATTTT.

There are a few counts of this clonotype. The chain carries TRBV9 and TRBJ2-2; D is possibly TRBD1 (5 bases). V was shortened by 4 bases and J by 7 bases, with 14 bases between the two germline ends. There are 14 residues in the CDR3. Looked up from germline, CDR1 is SGDLS and CDR2 is YYNGEE. The CDR3 protein is CASSPHPQGGELFF. As DNA, the CDR3 is TGTGCCAGCAGCCCTCACCCCCAGGGCGGGGAGCTGTTTTTT. The variable domain in full, with the rest retrieved from reference TRBV9 and TRBJ2-2, is DSGVTQTPKHLITATGQRVTLRCSPRSGDLSVYWYQQSLDQGLQFLIQYYNGEERAKGNILERFSAQQFPDLHSELNLSSLELGDSALYFCASSPHPQGGELFFGEGSRLTVL.

This clonotype was seen a handful of times. The CDR3 nucleotides read TGTGCCAGCAGCCCGGACAGGGTGGGGACCCAGTACTTC. Amino acid sequence: CASSPDRVGTQYF. V and J are TRBV12-3 or TRBV12-4 and TRBJ2-5; 8 positions agree with TRBD1. Trimming at V came to 6 bases and at J to 7 bases, leaving 7 bases not matched to a gene. This CDR3 comprises 13 residues.